The source of this T cell receptor beta chain is a study of blood T cell repertoires in COVID-19. Some clones are missing from TCRdb's copy, which holds only in-frame ones; the method was immunoSEQ multiplex PCR. Of hundreds of thousands of clones in the sample, roughly 84% are singletons; the top ten hold 6.8%. Donors were grouped by their self-reported clinical history. With V trimmed by 5 bases and J by 7 bases, 13 bases remained unmatched. Germline-derived CDR1 and CDR2 are LGHDT and YNNKEL (reference sequence). This CDR3 region has 16 residues. The chain combines TRBV3-1 (or the pseudogene TRBV3-2) with TRBJ2-7; TRBD2 agrees at 11 bases. The sequenced sample consisted of PBMCs or T cells enriched from blood (not recorded which). The TCR comes from a middle-aged woman who had recovered from COVID-19. The CDR3 is CASSEVYLAGGFEQYF. The CDR3 DNA reads as TGTGCCAGCAGCGAGGTTTATCTAGCGGGAGGTTTTGAGCAGTACTTC.